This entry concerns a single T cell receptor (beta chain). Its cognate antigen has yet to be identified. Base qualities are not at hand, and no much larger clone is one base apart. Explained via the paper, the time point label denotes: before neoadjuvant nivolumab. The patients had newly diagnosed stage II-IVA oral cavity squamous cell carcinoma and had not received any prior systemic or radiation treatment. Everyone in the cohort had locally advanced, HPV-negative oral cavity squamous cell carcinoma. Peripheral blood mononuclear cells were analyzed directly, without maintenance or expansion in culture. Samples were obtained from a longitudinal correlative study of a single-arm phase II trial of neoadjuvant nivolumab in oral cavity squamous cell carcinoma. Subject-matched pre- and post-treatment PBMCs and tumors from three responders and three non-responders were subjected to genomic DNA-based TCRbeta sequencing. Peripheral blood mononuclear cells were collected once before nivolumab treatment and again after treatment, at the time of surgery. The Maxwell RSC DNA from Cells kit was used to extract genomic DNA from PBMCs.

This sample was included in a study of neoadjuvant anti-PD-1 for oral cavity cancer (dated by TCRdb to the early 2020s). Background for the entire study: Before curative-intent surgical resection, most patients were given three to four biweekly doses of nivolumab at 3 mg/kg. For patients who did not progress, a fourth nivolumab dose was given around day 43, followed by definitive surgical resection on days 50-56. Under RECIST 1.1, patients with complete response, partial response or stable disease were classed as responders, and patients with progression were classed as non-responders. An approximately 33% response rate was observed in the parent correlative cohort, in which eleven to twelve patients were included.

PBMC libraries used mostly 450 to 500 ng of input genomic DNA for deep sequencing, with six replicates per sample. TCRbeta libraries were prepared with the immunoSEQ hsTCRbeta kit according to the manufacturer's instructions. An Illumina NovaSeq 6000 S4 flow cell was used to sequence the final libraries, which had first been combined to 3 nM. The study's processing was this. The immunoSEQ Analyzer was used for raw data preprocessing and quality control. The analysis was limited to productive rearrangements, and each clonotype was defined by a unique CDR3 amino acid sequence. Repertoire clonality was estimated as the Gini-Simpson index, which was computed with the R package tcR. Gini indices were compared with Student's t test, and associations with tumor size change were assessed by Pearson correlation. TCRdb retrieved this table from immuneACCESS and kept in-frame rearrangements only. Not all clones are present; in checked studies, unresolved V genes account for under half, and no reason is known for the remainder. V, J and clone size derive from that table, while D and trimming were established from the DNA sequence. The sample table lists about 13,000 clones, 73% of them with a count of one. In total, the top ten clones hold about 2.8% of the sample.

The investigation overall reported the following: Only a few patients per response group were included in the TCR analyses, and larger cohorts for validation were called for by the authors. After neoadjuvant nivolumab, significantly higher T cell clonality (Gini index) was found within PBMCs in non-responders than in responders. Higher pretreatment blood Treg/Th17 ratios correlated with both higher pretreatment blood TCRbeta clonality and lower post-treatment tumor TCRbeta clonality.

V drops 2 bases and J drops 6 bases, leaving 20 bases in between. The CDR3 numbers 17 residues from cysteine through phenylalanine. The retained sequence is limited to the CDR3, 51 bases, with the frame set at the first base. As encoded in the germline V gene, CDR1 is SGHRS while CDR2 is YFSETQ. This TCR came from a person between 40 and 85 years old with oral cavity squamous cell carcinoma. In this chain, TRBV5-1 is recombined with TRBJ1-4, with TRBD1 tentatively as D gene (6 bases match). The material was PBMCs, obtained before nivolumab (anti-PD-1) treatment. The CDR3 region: CASSFDPQGSGDEKLFF. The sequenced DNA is TGCGCCAGCAGCTTCGACCCGCAGGGGTCGGGAGATGAAAAACTGTTTTTT.